These 24 T cell receptor beta chains share one sample of origin, sequenced in a study of Ad26.COV2.S vaccination and SARS-CoV-2 variants. The repertoire was sequenced with immunoSEQ multiplex PCR; TCRdb's copy has only in-frame clones and lacks some. This table has roughly 100,000 clones, around three quarters appearing once. Sequencing was performed on peripheral blood, taken after recovery from COVID-19. These receptors were taken from a human donor who had recovered from COVID-19.

This clone was seen only once. The rearrangement uses TRBV20-1 and TRBJ1-2, with D unclear. Germline values: CDR1 DFQATT, CDR2 SNEGSKA (reference sequence). The CDR3 is 11 amino acids. V shed 6 bases and J shed 6 bases, with 11 bases lying between them. CDR3 bases: TGCAGTGCACATGATTCCGATGGCTACACCTTC. Its translation is CSAHDSDGYTF.

This sequence joins TRBV19 and TRBJ2-7; D possibly matches TRBD1 or TRBD2 (6 bases each). From germline, CDR1 is LNHDA and CDR2 SQIVND (reference sequence). Trimming shortened V by 6 bases and J by 2 bases, and 14 bases separated the two germline ends. The CDR3 length is 14 residues. CDR3 coding DNA: TGTGCCAGTAGCTCGGGGGACATTACCTACGAGCAGTACTTC. This translates into CASSSGDITYEQYF.

The V call is TRBV2, the J call TRBJ2-2; tentatively, D is TRBD2 (6 bases). The CDR3 extends over 13 amino acids. The ends were cut back, 8 bases at V and 4 bases at J, with 11 bases in the middle. Germline CDR1 and CDR2: SNHLY and FYNNEI. The CDR3 bases are TGTGCCAGCGAACTCGGGGGCACCGGGGAGCTGTTTTTT. As protein: CASELGGTGELFF.

V and J are TRBV15 and TRBJ1-2; TRBD1 might be the D (5 bases). V was trimmed by 6 bases and J by 8 bases, leaving 19 bases between them. This CDR3 spans 14 amino acids. Per germline, CDR1 LNHNV and CDR2 YYDKDF (reference sequence). The CDR3: CATSPRGRLMGYTF. The CDR3 DNA reads as TGTGCCACCAGTCCAAGGGGTCGCCTTATGGGCTACACCTTC.

The J gene is TRBJ2-5, the V gene TRBV5-1; weak D call: TRBD2 (5 bases). Trimming removed 2 bases from V and 5 bases from J, with 19 bases in between. Germline-derived CDR1 and CDR2 are SGHRS and YFSETQ. The CDR3 runs 16 residues. The CDR3 DNA reads TGCGCCAGCAGCTTCTTCGGCGACCCGGCGGGCGAGACCCAGTACTTC. Amino acids: CASSFFGDPAGETQYF.

The chain has TRBV11-2 and TRBJ2-7; D perhaps matches TRBD1 (6 bases). V was trimmed by 0 bases and J by 1 base, leaving 7 bases between them. The CDR3 sequence is 14 residues long. Germline V gene lookup returns CDR1 SGHAT and CDR2 FQNNGV. The chain's CDR3 is CASSLEGASYEQYF. The CDR3 bases are TGTGCCAGCAGCTTAGAGGGGGCTTCCTACGAGCAGTACTTC.

This sequence joins TRBV10-3 and TRBJ2-4; TRBD2 matches at 9 bases. The length of the CDR3 is 16 residues. Germline trimming cut 3 bases from V and 2 bases from J; bases unmatched to any gene: 5. Per the germline V gene, CDR1 is ENHRY and CDR2 is SYGVKD. CDR3: CAISDSAGGSKNIQYF. The CDR3, as DNA: TGTGCCATCAGTGATTCGGCGGGGGGGTCCAAAAACATTCAGTACTTC.

In its sample, this clone was seen a few times. The chain links TRBV6-1 to TRBJ1-6; tentatively, D is TRBD1 (5 bases). V lost 3 bases and J 9 bases, leaving 15 bases between the germline ends. Per the germline V gene, CDR1 is MNHNS and CDR2 is SASEGT. The CDR3 covers 15 residues. CDR3 protein: CASSEISGGSSPLHF. In nucleotides, the CDR3 is TGTGCCAGCAGTGAGATCTCGGGGGGATCTTCACCCCTCCACTTT.

The rearrangement joins TRBV30 to TRBJ2-3, with D unclear. The CDR3 has 12 amino acids. The V end was cut by 0 bases, the J end by 6 bases, with 7 bases between. Germline-derived CDR1 and CDR2 are GTSNPN and SVGIG (reference sequence). CDR3 region: CAWSVFQDTQYF. For the CDR3, the DNA is TGTGCCTGGAGTGTCTTTCAGGATACGCAGTATTTT.

The gene calls are TRBV10-1 and TRBJ2-7, with D perhaps assigned TRBD1 or TRBD2 (5 bases each). Germline V gives CDR1 WNHNN, CDR2 SYGVQD (reference sequence). Trimming removed 0 bases from V and 3 bases from J, with 12 bases in between. This CDR3 region has 15 residues. Here the CDR3 reads CASSESRTGRYEQYF. In nucleotides, the CDR3 is TGCGCCAGCAGTGAGTCTAGGACGGGACGCTACGAGCAGTACTTC.

The chain carries TRBV10-2 and TRBJ1-1; D not resolved. This CDR3 is built from 14 residues. The germline V and J ends were trimmed by 2 bases and 9 bases, with 16 bases remaining between them. CDR1 is WSHSY and CDR2 is SAAADI in the germline V gene. CDR3 DNA sequence: TGCGCCAGCAGTGAGCGACAAAGGATGGGGAAAGCTTTCTTT. Amino acids: CASSERQRMGKAFF.

The chain joins TRBV5-6 to TRBJ1-1; D gene ambiguous. Trimming took 0 bases from V and 7 from J, leaving 13 bases between them. CDR1 is SGHDT, CDR2 YYEEEE, per germline. This CDR3 contains 14 residues. CDR3 bases: TGTGCCAGCAGCTTGGGGGGTACGTCGGGTGAAGCTTTCTTT. Its protein is CASSLGGTSGEAFF.

The V gene is TRBV5-1, the J gene TRBJ2-5; TRBD1 matches at 7 bases. Germline assignment: CDR1 SGHRS and CDR2 YFSETQ. J was trimmed by 2 bases and V by 3 bases; bases with no gene match: 7. CDR3 length: 15 residues. The CDR3 region has the DNA TGCGCCAGCAGCTCAATACCGGGACAGCAAGAGACCCAGTACTTC. Its protein is CASSSIPGQQETQYF.

The V call is TRBV6-2 or TRBV6-3, the J call TRBJ1-5, with no clear D. The CDR3 loop spans 13 amino acids. Germline V gene data show CDR1 as MNHEY and CDR2 as SVGEGT. The germline V and J ends were trimmed by 0 bases and 3 bases, with 3 bases remaining between them. The CDR3 sequence is CASSYSNNQPQHF. CDR3 in DNA: TGTGCCAGCAGTTACTCAAACAATCAGCCCCAGCATTTT.

V is TRBV29-1 and J is TRBJ1-1; D remains unclear. V was clipped by 4 bases and J by 4 bases, with 16 bases between them. CDR3 size: 14 residues. The germline V gene encodes CDR1 SQVTM and CDR2 ANQGSEA. Here the CDR3 DNA reads TGCAGCGTTGCTTTAAGAGGATCGGGCACTGAAGCTTTCTTT. The encoded protein is CSVALRGSGTEAFF.

The J gene is TRBJ1-2, the V gene TRBV30; D not certain. This CDR3 spans 13 amino acids. CDR1 is GTSNPN, CDR2 SVGIG, per germline (reference sequence). V shed 5 bases and J shed 4 bases, with 14 bases lying between them. The CDR3 sequence is CAWGPHGFYGYTF. The DNA of the CDR3 is TGTGCCTGGGGGCCCCACGGATTCTATGGCTACACCTTC.

This clone occurred once. The chain links TRBV7-3 to TRBJ2-5, with D possibly being TRBD2 (5 bases). V gave up 5 bases and J gave up 7 bases, with 20 bases separating them. The germline V gene has CDR1 SGHTA and CDR2 FQGTGA. The CDR3 contains 15 residues. This CDR3 is CASSPSEGVGRTQYF. The CDR3 DNA reads TGTGCCAGCAGCCCCAGCGAGGGTGTGGGAAGGACCCAGTACTTC.

The chain joins TRBV11-2 to TRBJ1-1; 7 nucleotides match TRBD1. CDR3 size: 12 residues. Germline values: CDR1 SGHAT, CDR2 FQNNGV. With 5 bases clipped from V and 3 bases from J, the junction kept 0 bases outside the gene matches. The CDR3 bases are TGTGCCAGCAGCACAGGGGACACTGAAGCTTTCTTT. This translates into CASSTGDTEAFF.

The chain is built from TRBV6-5 and TRBJ2-2, with D perhaps TRBD1 (5 bases). Trimming pared 6 bases from V and 4 bases from J, leaving 9 bases between. Germline V CDR1 and CDR2: MNHEY, SVGAGI. The CDR3 has 13 residues. The CDR3 reads CASSWTRTGELFF. CDR3 coding DNA: TGTGCCAGCAGCTGGACACGCACCGGGGAGCTGTTTTTT.

The chain couples TRBV5-1 to TRBJ1-4; 7 bases map to TRBD1. CDR1 and CDR2 from the germline V gene are SGHRS and YFSETQ. This CDR3 spans 16 amino acids. Losses at the gene ends were 0 bases for V and 8 bases for J; bases not matched to a gene: 10. Here the CDR3 DNA reads TGCGCCAGCAGCTTGGGACAGGGTGTTGTAGGGGAAAAACTGTTTTTT. Amino acids: CASSLGQGVVGEKLFF.

The gene calls are TRBV5-1 and TRBJ1-1, with D perhaps TRBD1 (6 bases). CDR3 size: 16 residues. The germline V and J ends were trimmed by 7 bases and 3 bases, with 22 bases remaining between them. In germline, CDR1 is SGHRS, CDR2 YFSETQ. The CDR3, as DNA: TGCGCCAGCTCAGCGGGCGGGGGGCTATTGGACACTGAAGCTTTCTTT. Encoded protein: CASSAGGGLLDTEAFF. Together with reference TRBV5-1 and TRBJ1-1, the CDR3 gives the full variable domain: KAGVTQTPRYLIKTRGQQVTLSCSPISGHRSVSWYQQTPGQGLQFLFEYFSETQRNKGNFPGRFSGRQFSNSRSEMNVSTLELGDSALYLCASSAGGGLLDTEAFFGQGTRLTVV.

This chain links TRBV9 with TRBJ2-7; unclear D gene. Germline V gene lookup returns CDR1 SGDLS and CDR2 YYNGEE. CDR3 length: 14 residues. The V end lost 6 bases, the J end lost 2 bases, and 15 bases lay between the germline ends. The DNA of the CDR3 is TGTGCCAGCAACCCATCAGGCGATACCTACGAGCAGTACTTC. Protein: CASNPSGDTYEQYF.

The J gene is TRBJ2-5, the V gene TRBV11-2, with a possible D match to TRBD1 (5 bases). Germline V gene data show CDR1 as SGHAT and CDR2 as FQNNGV. The CDR3 length is 13 residues. V lost 5 bases, J lost 0 bases, and 7 bases lay in between. The CDR3 bases are TGTGCCAGCAGCCTGACAGACCAAGAGACCCAGTACTTC. Amino acid sequence: CASSLTDQETQYF.

This clone was counted only a few times. The J gene is TRBJ2-6, the V gene TRBV15; D gene ambiguous. Per the germline V gene, CDR1 is LNHNV and CDR2 is YYDKDF (reference sequence). This CDR3 spans 15 amino acids. Trimming cost V 6 bases and J 0 bases, with 9 bases left between them. The CDR3 spells CATSYDLSGANVLTF. The CDR3 region has the DNA TGTGCCACCAGTTACGACCTCTCTGGGGCCAACGTCCTGACTTTC.